The clone carrying this TCR beta chain came up once. The target antigen is unknown. Regulatory T cells were sorted as CD4+CD25hiCD127low/negative. Clones were sequenced by immunoSEQ multiplex PCR, and TCRdb holds only the in-frame ones, with some missing. The sample contains approximately 22,000 clones, 80% to 95% of which appear only once. This specimen belongs to a study of B cell selection in AIRE deficiency. Study-level findings and limits: Patient Tconv and Treg cells showed healthy-like TCRBV usage, CDR3 length, diversity.

The sample taken for sequencing was CD4+CD25+ Tregs sorted from PBMCs. This receptor was taken from a human donor in good health.

The CDR3 reads CATSPRGGRGYEQYF. In DNA form, the CDR3 reads TGTGCCACCTCTCCGCGCGGGGGGAGGGGCTACGAGCAGTACTTC. V gene TRBV19 combines with J gene TRBJ2-7; 8 bases are a match to TRBD2. This CDR3 has 15 residues. Germline loops: CDR1 LNHDA, CDR2 SQIVND (reference sequence). The ends lost 10 bases at V and 3 bases at J; junction bases unmatched: 14.